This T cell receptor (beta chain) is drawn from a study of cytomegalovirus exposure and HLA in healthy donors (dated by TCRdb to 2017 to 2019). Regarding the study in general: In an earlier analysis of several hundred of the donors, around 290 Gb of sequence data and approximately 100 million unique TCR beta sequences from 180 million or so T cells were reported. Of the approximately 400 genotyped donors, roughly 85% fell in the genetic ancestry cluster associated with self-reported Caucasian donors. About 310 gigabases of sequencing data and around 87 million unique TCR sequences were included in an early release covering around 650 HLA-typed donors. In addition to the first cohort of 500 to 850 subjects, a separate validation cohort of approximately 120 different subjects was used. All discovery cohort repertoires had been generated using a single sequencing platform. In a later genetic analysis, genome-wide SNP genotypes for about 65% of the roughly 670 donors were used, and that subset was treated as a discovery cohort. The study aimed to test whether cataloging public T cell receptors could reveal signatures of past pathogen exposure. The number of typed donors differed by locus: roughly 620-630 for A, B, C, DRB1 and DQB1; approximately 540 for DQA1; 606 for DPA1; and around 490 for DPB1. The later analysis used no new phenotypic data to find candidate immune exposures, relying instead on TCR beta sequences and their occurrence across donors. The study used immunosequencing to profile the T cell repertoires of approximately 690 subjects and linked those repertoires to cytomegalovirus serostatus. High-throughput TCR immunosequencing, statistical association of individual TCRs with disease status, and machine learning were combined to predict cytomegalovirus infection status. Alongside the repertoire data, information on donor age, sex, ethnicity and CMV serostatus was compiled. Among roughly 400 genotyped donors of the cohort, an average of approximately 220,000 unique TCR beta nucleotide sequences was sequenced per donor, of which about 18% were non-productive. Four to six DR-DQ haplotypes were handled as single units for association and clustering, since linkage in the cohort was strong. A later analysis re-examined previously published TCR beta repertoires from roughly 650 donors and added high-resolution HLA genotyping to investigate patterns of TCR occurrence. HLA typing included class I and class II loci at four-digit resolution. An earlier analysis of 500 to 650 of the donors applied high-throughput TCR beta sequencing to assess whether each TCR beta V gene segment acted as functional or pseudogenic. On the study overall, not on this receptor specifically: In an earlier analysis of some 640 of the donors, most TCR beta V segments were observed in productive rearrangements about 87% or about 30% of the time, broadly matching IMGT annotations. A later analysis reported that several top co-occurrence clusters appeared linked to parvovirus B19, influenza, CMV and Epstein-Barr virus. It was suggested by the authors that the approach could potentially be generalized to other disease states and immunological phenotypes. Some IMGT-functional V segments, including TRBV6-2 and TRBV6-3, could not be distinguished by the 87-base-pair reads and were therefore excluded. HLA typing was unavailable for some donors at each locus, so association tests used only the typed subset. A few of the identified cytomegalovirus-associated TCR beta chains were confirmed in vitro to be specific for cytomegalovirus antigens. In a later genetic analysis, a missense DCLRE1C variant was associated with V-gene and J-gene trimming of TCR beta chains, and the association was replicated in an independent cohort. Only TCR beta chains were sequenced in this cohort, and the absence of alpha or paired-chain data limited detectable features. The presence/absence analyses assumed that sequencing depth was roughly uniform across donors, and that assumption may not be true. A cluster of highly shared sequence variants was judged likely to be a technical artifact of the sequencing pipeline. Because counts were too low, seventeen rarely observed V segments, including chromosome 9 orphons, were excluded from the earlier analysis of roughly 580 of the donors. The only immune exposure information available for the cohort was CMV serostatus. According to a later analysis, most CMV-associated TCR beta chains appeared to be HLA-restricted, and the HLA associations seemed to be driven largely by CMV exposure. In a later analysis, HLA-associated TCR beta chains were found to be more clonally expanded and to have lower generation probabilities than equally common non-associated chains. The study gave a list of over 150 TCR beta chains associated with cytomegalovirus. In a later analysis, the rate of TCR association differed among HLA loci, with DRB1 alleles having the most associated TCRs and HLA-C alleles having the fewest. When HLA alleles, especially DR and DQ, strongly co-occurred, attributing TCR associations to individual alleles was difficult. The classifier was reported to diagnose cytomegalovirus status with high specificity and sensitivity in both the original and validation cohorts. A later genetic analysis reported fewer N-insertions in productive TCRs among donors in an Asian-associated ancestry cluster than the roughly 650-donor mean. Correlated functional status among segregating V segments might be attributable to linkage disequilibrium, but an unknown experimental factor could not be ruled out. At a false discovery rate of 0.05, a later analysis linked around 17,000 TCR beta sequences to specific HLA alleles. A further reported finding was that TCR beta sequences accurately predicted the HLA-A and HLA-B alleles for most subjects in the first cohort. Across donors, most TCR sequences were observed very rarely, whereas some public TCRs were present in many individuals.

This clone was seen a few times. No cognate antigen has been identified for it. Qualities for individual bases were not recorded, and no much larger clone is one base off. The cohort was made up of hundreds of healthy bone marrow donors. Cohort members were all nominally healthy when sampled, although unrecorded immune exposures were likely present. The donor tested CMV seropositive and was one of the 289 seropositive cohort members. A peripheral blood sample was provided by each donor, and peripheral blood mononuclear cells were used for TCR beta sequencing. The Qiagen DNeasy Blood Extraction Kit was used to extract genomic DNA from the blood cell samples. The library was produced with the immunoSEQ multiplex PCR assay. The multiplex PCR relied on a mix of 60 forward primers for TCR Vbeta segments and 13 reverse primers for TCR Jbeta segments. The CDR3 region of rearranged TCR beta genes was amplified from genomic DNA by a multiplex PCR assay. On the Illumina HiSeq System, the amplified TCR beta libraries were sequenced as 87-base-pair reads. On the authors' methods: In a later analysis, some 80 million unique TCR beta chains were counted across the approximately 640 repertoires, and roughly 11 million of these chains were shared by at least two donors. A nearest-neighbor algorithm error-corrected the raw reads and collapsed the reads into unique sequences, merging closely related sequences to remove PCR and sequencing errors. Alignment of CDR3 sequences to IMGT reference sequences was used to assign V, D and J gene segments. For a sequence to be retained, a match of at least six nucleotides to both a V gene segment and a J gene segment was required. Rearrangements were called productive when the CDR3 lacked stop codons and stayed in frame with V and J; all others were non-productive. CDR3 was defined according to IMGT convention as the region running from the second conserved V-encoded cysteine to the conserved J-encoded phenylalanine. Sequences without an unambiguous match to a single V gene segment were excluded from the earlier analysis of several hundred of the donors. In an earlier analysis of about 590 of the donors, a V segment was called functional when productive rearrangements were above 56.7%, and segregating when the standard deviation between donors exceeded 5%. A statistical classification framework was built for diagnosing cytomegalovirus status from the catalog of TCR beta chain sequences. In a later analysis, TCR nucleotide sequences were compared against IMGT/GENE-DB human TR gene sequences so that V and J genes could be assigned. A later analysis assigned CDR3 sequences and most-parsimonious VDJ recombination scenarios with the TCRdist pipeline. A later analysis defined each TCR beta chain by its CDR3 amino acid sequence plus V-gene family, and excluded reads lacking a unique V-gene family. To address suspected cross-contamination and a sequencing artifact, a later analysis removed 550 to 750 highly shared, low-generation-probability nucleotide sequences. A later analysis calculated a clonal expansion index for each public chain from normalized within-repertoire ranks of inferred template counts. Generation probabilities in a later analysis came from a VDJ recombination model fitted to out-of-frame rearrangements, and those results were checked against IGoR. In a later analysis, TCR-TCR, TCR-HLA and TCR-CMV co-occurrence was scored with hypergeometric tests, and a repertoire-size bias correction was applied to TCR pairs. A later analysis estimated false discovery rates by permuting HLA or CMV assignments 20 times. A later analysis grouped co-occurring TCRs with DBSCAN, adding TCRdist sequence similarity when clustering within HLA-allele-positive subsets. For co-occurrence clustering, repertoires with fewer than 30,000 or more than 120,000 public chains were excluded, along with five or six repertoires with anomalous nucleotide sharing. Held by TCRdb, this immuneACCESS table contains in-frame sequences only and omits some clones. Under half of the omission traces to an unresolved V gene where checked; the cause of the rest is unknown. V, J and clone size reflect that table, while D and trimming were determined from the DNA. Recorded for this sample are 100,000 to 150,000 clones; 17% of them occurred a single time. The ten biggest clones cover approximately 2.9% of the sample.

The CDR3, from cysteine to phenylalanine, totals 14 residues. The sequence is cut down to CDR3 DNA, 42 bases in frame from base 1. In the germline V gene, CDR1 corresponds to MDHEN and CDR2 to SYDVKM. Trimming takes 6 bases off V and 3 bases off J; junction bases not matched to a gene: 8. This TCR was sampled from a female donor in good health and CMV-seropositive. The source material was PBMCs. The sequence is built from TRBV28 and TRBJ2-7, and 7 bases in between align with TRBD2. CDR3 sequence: CASSLGGGDYEQYF. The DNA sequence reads TGTGCCAGCAGCCTTGGGGGGGGAGACTACGAGCAGTACTTC. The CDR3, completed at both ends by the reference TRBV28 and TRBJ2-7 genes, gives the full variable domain DVKVTQSSRYLVKRTGEKVFLECVQDMDHENMFWYRQDPGLGLRLIYFSYDVKMKEKGDIPEGYSVSREKKERFSLILESASTNQTSMYLCASSLGGGDYEQYFGPGTRLTVT.